This is a list of T cell receptor beta chains from one sample in a study of patients and donors after allogeneic stem cell transplantation. TCRdb redid the calling of the RT-PCR reads with MiXCR, one entry per CDR3 protein. This sample carries hundreds of thousands of distinct CDR3 sequences, under 20% of them seen once, and the ten largest clones take just over 7%. Sequenced input: blood, either unsorted or a sorted T cell fraction (not recorded which). Receptor source: a human donor who was either an allogeneic HSCT recipient or a stem cell or donor lymphocyte infusion donor (not recorded which). It is not recorded whose cells these are; they may come from a transplant donor. Both conserved end residues are part of each CDR3. D genes are given only for firm matches. The size of a clone is reported for some rows only, either as once, few or many, or as a class for expanded clones.

d_gene,v_gene,j_gene,abundance,CDR3aa,CDR3nt
TRBD2,TRBV12-3/TRBV12-4,TRBJ2-1,many,CASSPSALAGEQFF,TGTGCCAGCAGTCCCTCGGCACTAGCGGGGGAACAGTTCTTC
-,TRBV15,TRBJ2-6,-,CATSMGGGSGANVLTF,TGTGCCACCAGCATGGGAGGGGGGTCAGGGGCCAACGTCCTGACTTTC
-,TRBV5-1,TRBJ2-3,few,CASSFITARDPKRYTQYF,TGCGCCAGCAGCTTTATAACGGCGCGGGACCCGAAACGATATACGCAGTATTTT
-,TRBV24-1,TRBJ2-2,few,CATEGGYGRHTGELFF,TGTGCCACCGAAGGGGGATACGGGAGACACACCGGGGAGCTGTTTTTT
-,TRBV2,TRBJ2-1,-,CASSEGPHEQFF,TGTGCCAGCAGTGAAGGACCGCATGAGCAGTTCTTC
-,TRBV7-6,TRBJ2-3,-,CASSLGTGSTDTQYF,TGTGCCAGCAGCTTAGGTACTGGTAGCACAGATACGCAGTATTTT
-,TRBV6-2/TRBV6-3,TRBJ2-1,few,CASKETVSYNEQFF,TGTGCCAGCAAGGAAACAGTCTCCTACAATGAGCAGTTCTTC
-,TRBV11-1,TRBJ2-2,many,CASSLAGLGELFF,TGTGCCAGCAGCTTAGCGGGTCTAGGGGAGCTGTTTTTT
TRBD2,TRBV4-3,TRBJ2-7,-,CASSPYGGGYEQYF,TGCGCCAGCAGCCCCTACGGCGGGGGCTACGAGCAGTACTTC
TRBD1,TRBV12-5,TRBJ1-1,-,CASSTPGTVNGAFF,TGTGCTAGCTCAACCCCCGGGACAGTTAATGGGGCTTTCTTT
-,TRBV4-3,TRBJ1-2,many,CASSQGEPSNYGYTF,TGCGCCAGCAGCCAAGGGGAGCCCTCTAACTATGGCTACACCTTC
-,TRBV12-3/TRBV12-4,TRBJ1-5,few,CASSLEEAQPQHF,TGTGCCAGCAGTTTAGAGGAGGCTCAGCCCCAGCATTTT
-,TRBV19,TRBJ1-5,-,CASSIDTGQPQHF,TGTGCCAGTAGTATAGACACGGGGCAGCCCCAGCATTTT
-,TRBV21-1,TRBJ1-3,few,CASSKEGDGYSGNTIYF,TGTGCCAGCAGCAAAGAAGGGGATGGCTACTCTGGAAACACCATATATTTT
TRBD2,TRBV12-3/TRBV12-4,TRBJ2-1,few,CASSPGASGGDEQFF,TGTGCCAGCAGCCCGGGGGCCAGCGGGGGAGATGAGCAGTTCTTC
TRBD1,TRBV5-1,TRBJ1-1,few,CASSPNRGGNTEAFF,TGCGCCAGCAGCCCGAACAGGGGCGGGAACACTGAAGCTTTCTTT
-,TRBV10-3,TRBJ2-2,few,CAIQQGNTGELFF,TGTGCCATCCAACAGGGTAACACCGGGGAGCTGTTTTTT
TRBD2,TRBV4-1,TRBJ2-1,few,CASSQVWFSGPSYNEQFF,TGCGCCAGCAGCCAAGTTTGGTTTAGCGGGCCCTCCTACAATGAGCAGTTCTTC
-,TRBV19,TRBJ1-2,-,CASSFLENYGYTF,TGTGCCAGTAGTTTCCTCGAAAACTATGGCTACACCTTC
-,TRBV10-3,TRBJ2-1,few,CAISVGLLGHNEQFF,TGTGCCATCAGTGTAGGTCTCCTGGGTCACAATGAGCAGTTCTTC
TRBD1,TRBV9,TRBJ2-3,few,CASSIRTGPTDTQYF,TGTGCCAGCAGCATTCGGACAGGCCCCACAGATACGCAGTATTTT
TRBD2,TRBV12-3/TRBV12-4,TRBJ2-2,-,CASRLAGPRELFF,TGTGCCAGTAGACTAGCGGGACCCCGGGAGCTGTTTTTT
-,TRBV5-1,TRBJ2-3,many,CASSSGSTDTQYF,TGTGCCAGCAGTTCTGGGTCCACAGATACGCAGTATTTT
-,TRBV3-1,TRBJ1-2,-,CASSQVYDSNYGYTF,TGTGCCAGCAGCCAAGTATATGATTCTAACTATGGCTACACCTTC